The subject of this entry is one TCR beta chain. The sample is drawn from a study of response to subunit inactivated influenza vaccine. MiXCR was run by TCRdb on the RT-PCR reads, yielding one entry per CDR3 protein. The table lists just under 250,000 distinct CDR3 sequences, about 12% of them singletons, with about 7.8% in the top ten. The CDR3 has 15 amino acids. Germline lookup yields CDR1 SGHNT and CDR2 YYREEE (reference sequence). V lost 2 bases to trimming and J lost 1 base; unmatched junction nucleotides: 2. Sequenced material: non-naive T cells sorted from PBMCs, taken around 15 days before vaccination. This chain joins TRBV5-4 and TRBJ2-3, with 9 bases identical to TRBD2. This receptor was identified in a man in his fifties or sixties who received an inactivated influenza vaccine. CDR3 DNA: TGTGCCAGCAGCTTCCCTAGCGGGGGCACAGATACGCAGTATTTT. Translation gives CASSFPSGGTDTQYF.